What follows is one TCR beta chain and its context. No DNA is shown, since the ends of the CDR3 on it are uncertain; the CDR3 is the one TCRdb lists. The CDR3 comprises 15 residues, both ends counted. The repertoire was sequenced with immunoSEQ multiplex PCR; TCRdb's copy has only in-frame clones and lacks some. The data show 150,000 to 200,000 clones, about nine tenths seen once. The data were obtained in a study of blood T cell repertoires in COVID-19. This receptor was obtained from a woman aged 18-29 years who had recovered from COVID-19. Sequencing was done on a sample of PBMCs or T cells enriched from blood (not recorded which). The J gene is TRBJ2-7, the V gene TRBV21-1; the table assigns TRBD2, which was not confirmed against the DNA. TRBV21-1 constitutes a pseudogene. Here the CDR3 reads CASSVWAGGSYEQYF.